This T cell receptor beta chain was sequenced in a study of cytomegalovirus exposure and HLA in healthy donors. Findings and caveats of the study: Roughly even sequencing depth across donors was the assumption behind the presence/absence analyses. Cytomegalovirus association was listed for about 170 TCR beta chains. Earlier analysis looked at TCR beta V segments, and most were productive about 90% or about 30% of the time. In a later analysis, TCR beta V- and J-gene trimming was associated with a missense DCLRE1C variant.

The PCR was carried out with 60 Vbeta primers and 13 Jbeta primers. Clones were sequenced by immunoSEQ multiplex PCR, and TCRdb holds only the in-frame ones, with some missing. The sample yields roughly 150,000 clones, 75% seen once. To note about this clone: No antigen is known for it.

The sequence came from a woman in her fifties or sixties in good health and CMV-seropositive. What was sequenced was PBMCs.

This chain's CDR3 is CASIRDMREQYF. In DNA form, the CDR3 reads TGTGCCAGCATCCGGGACATGCGAGAGCAGTACTTC. J is TRBJ2-7 and V is TRBV6-1; the D gene is possibly TRBD1 (6 bases). V lost 7 bases and J lost 7, with 14 bases in between. Germline CDR1 and CDR2: MNHNS and SASEGT. There are 12 residues in the CDR3.